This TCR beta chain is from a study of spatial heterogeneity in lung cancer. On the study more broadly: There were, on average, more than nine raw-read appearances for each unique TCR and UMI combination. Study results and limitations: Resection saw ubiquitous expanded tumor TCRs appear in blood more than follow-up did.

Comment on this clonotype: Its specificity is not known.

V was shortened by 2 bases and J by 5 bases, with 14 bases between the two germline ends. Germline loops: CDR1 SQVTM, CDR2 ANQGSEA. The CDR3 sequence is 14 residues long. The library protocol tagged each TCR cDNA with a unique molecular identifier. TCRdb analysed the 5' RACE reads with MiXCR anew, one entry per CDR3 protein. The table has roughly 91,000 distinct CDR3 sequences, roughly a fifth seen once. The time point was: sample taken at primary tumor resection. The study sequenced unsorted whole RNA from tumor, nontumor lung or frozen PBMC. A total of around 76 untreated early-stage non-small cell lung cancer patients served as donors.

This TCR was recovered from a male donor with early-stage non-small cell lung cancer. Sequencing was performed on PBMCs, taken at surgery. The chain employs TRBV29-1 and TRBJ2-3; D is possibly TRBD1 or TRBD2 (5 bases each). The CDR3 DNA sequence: TGCAGCGTTGAAAAAGGGACCCAAGGAGATACGCAGTATTTT. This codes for CSVEKGTQGDTQYF.